A selection of T cell receptor beta chains follows, all from one sample in a study of blood T cell repertoires in COVID-19. The method was immunoSEQ multiplex PCR; TCRdb's version includes in-frame clones alone and lacks a portion of them. Among about 300,000 clones listed, 85% to 90% were seen once. Sequencing was carried out using PBMCs or T cells enriched from blood (not recorded which). All receptors come from a woman between 45 and 65 years old who had been exposed to COVID-19. CDR3s include the opening cysteine and the closing phenylalanine or tryptophan. A D gene is named only where the DNA matches it firmly. Some rows have no size entry. The others give once, few or many, or a class for an expanded clone.

j_call | cdr3_length | d_call | clone_size | v_call | cdr3_aa | cdr3_nt
TRBJ2-5 | 13 | - | - | TRBV27 | CASSFWQEETQYF | TGTGCCAGCAGTTTCTGGCAGGAAGAGACCCAGTACTTC
TRBJ1-6 | 14 | - | - | TRBV2 | CASTIRPGGSPLHF | TGTGCCAGCACCATTCGGCCGGGTGGCTCACCCCTCCACTTT
TRBJ1-4 | 14 | TRBD1 | - | TRBV5-1 | CASSKTGTNEKLFF | TGCGCCAGCAGCAAGACAGGGACTAATGAAAAACTGTTTTTT
TRBJ1-2 | 15 | - | - | TRBV3-1/TRBV3-2 | CASSQVIGLPGSYTF | TGTGCCAGCAGCCAAGTCATTGGCCTCCCGGGGAGCTACACCTTC
TRBJ1-6 | 15 | - | - | TRBV6-1 | CASSEGGGYNSPLHF | TGTGCCAGCAGTGAAGGGGGGGGGTATAATTCACCCCTCCACTTT
TRBJ2-1 | 15 | - | - | TRBV29-1 | CSVEVSGSSYNEQFF | TGCAGCGTTGAAGTGAGTGGTAGCTCCTACAATGAGCAGTTCTTC
TRBJ2-7 | 13 | - | once | TRBV2 | CASSEGADYEQYF | TGTGCCAGCAGTGAGGGGGCGGACTACGAGCAGTACTTC
TRBJ2-1 | 13 | - | - | TRBV20-1 | CSASFGRYNEQFF | TGCAGTGCTAGTTTCGGGAGATACAATGAGCAGTTCTTC
TRBJ1-1 | 13 | - | - | TRBV6-1 | CASSERENLRAFF | TGTGCCAGCAGTGAAAGAGAGAATCTTAGAGCTTTCTTT
TRBJ2-3 | 15 | TRBD2 | - | TRBV30 | CAWSALSGGTDTQYF | TGTGCCTGGAGTGCTCTTAGCGGGGGCACAGATACGCAGTATTTT
TRBJ1-1 | 12 | - | once | TRBV14 | CASSPDRLKAFF | TGTGCCAGCAGCCCCGACAGGCTGAAAGCTTTCTTT
TRBJ2-5 | 14 | TRBD1 | - | TRBV5-1 | CASSEGQVGGTQYF | TGCGCCAGCAGCGAGGGACAGGTTGGGGGGACCCAGTACTTC
TRBJ2-1 | 15 | TRBD2 | - | TRBV3-1/TRBV3-2 | CASSEAGSSYNEQFF | TGTGCCAGCAGCGAAGCGGGGAGCTCCTACAATGAGCAGTTCTTC
TRBJ2-6 | 20 | TRBD1 | - | TRBV19 | CGTTQSWDRGGSSGANVLTF | TGTGGGACGACGCAGAGCTGGGACAGGGGAGGCTCCTCTGGGGCCAACGTCCTGACTTTC
TRBJ1-2 | 16 | TRBD1 | - | TRBV19 | CASSIKTTTGPYGYTF | TGTGCCAGTAGTATAAAGACCACGACAGGGCCCTATGGCTACACCTTC
TRBJ2-3 | 16 | TRBD2 | - | TRBV7-9 | CASSLIAGGLTDTQYF | TGTGCCAGCAGCCTTATAGCGGGGGGGCTAACAGATACGCAGTATTTT
TRBJ2-5 | 16 | TRBD1 | - | TRBV15 | CATSRAPTGVGETQYF | TGTGCCACCAGCAGAGCGCCGACAGGGGTTGGGGAGACCCAGTACTTC
TRBJ1-2 | 15 | - | many | TRBV5-1 | CASSSGTPTNYGYTF | TGCGCCAGCAGCTCCGGGACACCTACCAACTATGGCTACACCTTC
TRBJ1-1 | 14 | TRBD1 | once | TRBV7-9 | CASSYTGGRTEAFF | TGTGCCAGCAGCTACACAGGGGGCAGGACTGAAGCTTTCTTT
TRBJ1-2 | 13 | - | - | TRBV3-1/TRBV3-2 | CASSQGQLEGYTF | TGTGCCAGCAGCCAAGGACAGTTAGAAGGCTACACCTTC
TRBJ1-4 | 16 | - | - | TRBV2 | CASSEARGTTNEKLFF | TGTGCCAGCAGTGAAGCGCGGGGGACCACTAATGAAAAACTGTTTTTT
TRBJ1-6 | 18 | TRBD1 | - | TRBV7-8 | CASSPAGRDRGLNSPLHF | TGTGCCAGCAGCCCAGCGGGTCGGGACAGGGGACTAAATTCACCCCTCCACTTT
TRBJ2-2 | 15 | TRBD1 | - | TRBV24-1 | CATSAAGGDTGELFF | TGTGCCACCAGTGCTGCAGGGGGAGACACCGGGGAGCTGTTTTTT
TRBJ1-6 | 14 | TRBD1 | - | TRBV3-1/TRBV3-2 | CASSLGTGAGPLHF | TGTGCCAGCAGCCTAGGTACAGGGGCGGGACCCCTCCACTTT
TRBJ1-4 | 14 | - | - | TRBV27 | CASSLTESNEKLFF | TGTGCCAGCAGTTTAACAGAATCTAATGAAAAACTGTTTTTT
TRBJ2-3 | 15 | TRBD1 | - | TRBV4-1 | CASRKGQGGADTQYF | TGCGCCAGCAGAAAGGGACAGGGTGGGGCAGATACGCAGTATTTT
TRBJ1-4 | 16 | TRBD1 | - | TRBV5-1 | CASSSTSDRVVEKLFF | TGCGCCAGCAGCTCTACCTCAGACAGGGTTGTTGAAAAACTGTTTTTT
TRBJ2-3 | 16 | TRBD1 | - | TRBV5-1 | CASSLGNRGSLDTQYF | TGCGCCAGCAGCTTGGGGAACAGGGGGAGCTTAGATACGCAGTATTTT
TRBJ2-5 | 13 | - | - | TRBV20-1 | CSASLGDVDSQYF | TGCAGTGCTAGTTTAGGAGATGTCGATAGCCAGTACTTC